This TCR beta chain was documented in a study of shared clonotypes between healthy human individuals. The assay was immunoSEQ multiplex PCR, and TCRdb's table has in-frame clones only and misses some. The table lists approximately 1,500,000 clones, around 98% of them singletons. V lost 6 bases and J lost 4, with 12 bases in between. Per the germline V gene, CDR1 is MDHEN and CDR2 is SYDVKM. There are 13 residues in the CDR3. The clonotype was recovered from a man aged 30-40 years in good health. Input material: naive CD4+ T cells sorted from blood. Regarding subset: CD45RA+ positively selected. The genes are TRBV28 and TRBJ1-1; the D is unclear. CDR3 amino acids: CASSPLRVTEAFF. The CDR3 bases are TGTGCCAGCAGCCCCCTCCGGGTCACTGAAGCTTTCTTT.